This T cell receptor (beta chain) was captured by sequencing in a study of blood T cell repertoires in COVID-19 (dated by TCRdb to between 2020 and 2021). For context, the study as a whole: The collaborator samples originated in the United States, Italy and Spain and spanned the acute and convalescent phases of COVID-19. The material from the prospective study consisted of cDNA or gDNA derived from T cells, B-cell-depleted T cells, or PBMCs. Deeply sampled blood TCRbeta repertoires from subjects exposed to, actively infected with, or recovered from COVID-19 were included in the dataset. The repertoires were released in a freely available public database intended as a resource for research on the immune response to SARS-CoV-2. Samples came from the ongoing ImmuneRACE study (first 160 participants) plus 1,254 subjects from 6 global collaborators. A de-identified subject ID, COVID-19 status, age in years and sex were almost always included in the sample metadata. Where HLA class I and class II types were available, the types were taken from metadata supplied by the sample provider, not from assay-based typing. Findings and caveats that apply to the study as a whole: The quantity of clinical and demographic metadata differed by source and by participant and was supplied without curation.

Comments on this clone: Its antigen is not yet known. Nothing much larger sits one base from this clone, and base qualities are not available.

Enrolling through a virtual design, the prospective study's participants ranged in age from roughly 18 to 89 years and lived across some 22 United States geographic areas. In the prospective study, cohorts were assigned on the basis of participant-reported clinical history obtained from a screening survey and a study questionnaire. Recovered participants in ImmuneRACE Cohort 3 were defined by two consecutive negative NP/OP PCR tests, clearance by a healthcare professional, or resolution of symptoms. Each participant in the prospective study had whole blood, serum and a nasopharyngeal or oropharyngeal swab collected by mobile phlebotomists. Over an approximately 2-month period, participants in the prospective study had the option of providing additional blood draws and questionnaires. Before DNA extraction, prospective study blood samples were shipped either frozen or at room temperature. TCRbeta CDR3 regions were amplified from genomic DNA by means of the immunoSEQ Assay, a bias-controlled multiplex PCR. As for the authors' bioinformatics: Within the assay, amplification of reference gene primers was used to estimate how many nucleated cells each sample contained. To quantify the absolute abundance of each unique TCRbeta CDR3 rearrangement, sequence reads were collapsed and filtered. Productive Simpson clonality was computed per sample as the square root of Simpson's diversity index over productive rearrangements. Not all clones reach the TCRdb copy of this immuneACCESS table, which keeps in-frame sequences only. Checked studies attribute under half of the gap to unresolved V genes and leave the rest unexplained. For V, J and clone size, that table is used; D and trimming come from the DNA. The sample table lists almost 500,000 clones, roughly nine tenths of them with a count of one. The ten largest clonotypes hold under 9.5% of the sample.

This sequence was found in a woman aged 55-75 years who had recovered from COVID-19. The sample was PBMCs or T cells enriched from blood (not recorded which).

In nucleotides, the sequence is TGTGCCAGCAGTATCAGCTCCTATAATTCACCCCTCCACTTT. Its coded protein is CASSISSYNSPLHF. Recombination joined TRBV25-1 with TRBJ1-6; the D gene is unclear. The CDR1 and CDR2 encoded by the germline V gene are MGHDK and SYGVNS. Relative to germline, V is 5 bases shorter and J is 0 bases shorter, with 5 bases between their ends. The CDR3, cysteine through phenylalanine, is 14 amino acids long. The retained sequence is limited to the CDR3, 42 bases, with the frame set at the first base. Extended through the reference TRBV25-1 and TRBJ1-6 proteins, this CDR3 yields the full variable domain: EADIYQTPRYLVIGTGKKITLECSQTMGHDKMYWYQQDPGMELHLIHYSYGVNSTEKGDLSSESTVSRIRTEHFPLTLESARPSHTSQYLCASSISSYNSPLHFGNGTRLTVT.